Included here is one T cell receptor beta chain sequence, with context. Its antigen is unidentified. At one end the junction does not follow the germline gene, possibly because of a read error. This entry is derived from a study of tumor-infiltrating lymphocytes in primary liver carcinoma. Study results and limitations: The study found a significantly higher top-250-clone fraction in tumors than in blood (p = 0.039).

TCR beta cDNA was reverse-transcribed from about 500 ng of total RNA. The reaction used a constant-region primer and ProtoScript II reverse transcriptase. Three nested multiplex PCR rounds of slightly modified ARM-PCR generated TCR beta libraries. With TRBV1-TRBV30 forward primers and a C-beta reverse primer, the first two PCR rounds were run for 9 to 10 cycles each. TCRdb analysed the multiplex PCR reads with MiXCR anew, one entry per CDR3 protein. Of 150,000 to 200,000 distinct CDR3 sequences listed, about 82% are singletons. The CDR3 sequence is 12 residues long. Germline assignment: CDR1 MNHNS and CDR2 SASEGT. Co-extraction yielded RNA and DNA from around 20-30 mg of unsorted bulk tissue.

The rearrangement joins TRBV6-1 to TRBJ2-7; D is possibly TRBD1 (5 bases). The sequenced sample was tumor tissue from primary liver carcinoma. The TCR sequence derives from a man aged 35 to 55 with primary liver carcinoma and hepatitis B virus infection. The CDR3 region has the DNA TGTGCAAGCAGTAGGGGTGTCTACGAGCAGCACTTC. Amino acids: CASSRGVYEQHF.